This T cell receptor beta chain was observed in a study of T cells after yellow fever vaccination. Synthesis of TCR cDNA relied on 5'RACE template switching, which attached a universal primer site and UMIs. TCRdb recomputed calls from the 5' RACE reads with MiXCR, one row per CDR3 protein. This sample has 95,000 to 150,000 distinct CDR3 sequences; about 7% occur once, and the top ten carry approximately 2.7%. With 1 base removed from V and 0 bases from J, the gap between germline ends came to 6 bases. The CDR3 has 14 amino acids. CDR1 and CDR2 from the germline V gene are MGHRA and YSYEKL. There are a few counts of this clonotype.

This specimen consisted of CD4+ T cells sorted from PBMCs, obtained 9 to 10 days after the first yellow fever vaccination. This receptor was taken from a man younger than 35 who received the YFV17D yellow fever vaccine. The V call is TRBV4-1, the J call TRBJ1-2; D remains ambiguous. The CDR3 region is CASSQVRANYGYTF. In DNA form, the CDR3 reads TGCGCCAGCAGCCAAGTCCGAGCTAACTATGGCTACACCTTC.